This T cell receptor beta chain was recovered during a study of B cell selection in AIRE deficiency. This CDR3 comprises 13 residues. V shed 8 bases and J 1 base; nucleotides not matched to a gene: 4. Germline CDR1 reads LNHDA; CDR2 reads SQIVND (reference sequence). Some clones are missing from TCRdb's copy, which holds only in-frame ones; the method was immunoSEQ multiplex PCR. Here the sample spans some 19,000 clones, more than 95% being singletons. Comment on this clone: Its specificity is unknown.

Notes on the study in general: Roughly a third of healthy-shared Treg TCRbeta sequences appeared in patient Tconv cells. Only TCRbeta was sequenced; approximately 40% of shared healthy Treg sequences appeared in Tconv.

Sorting defined conventional CD4 T cells as CD4+CD127+. The clonotype originates from a human donor with AIRE deficiency. The V gene is TRBV19, the J gene TRBJ2-5, with 7 positions matching TRBD1. Sequenced material: conventional CD4+ T cells sorted from PBMCs. The CDR3 is CASRRDSQETQYF. The CDR3 nucleotides are TGTGCCAGTCGCCGGGACAGCCAAGAGACCCAGTACTTC.